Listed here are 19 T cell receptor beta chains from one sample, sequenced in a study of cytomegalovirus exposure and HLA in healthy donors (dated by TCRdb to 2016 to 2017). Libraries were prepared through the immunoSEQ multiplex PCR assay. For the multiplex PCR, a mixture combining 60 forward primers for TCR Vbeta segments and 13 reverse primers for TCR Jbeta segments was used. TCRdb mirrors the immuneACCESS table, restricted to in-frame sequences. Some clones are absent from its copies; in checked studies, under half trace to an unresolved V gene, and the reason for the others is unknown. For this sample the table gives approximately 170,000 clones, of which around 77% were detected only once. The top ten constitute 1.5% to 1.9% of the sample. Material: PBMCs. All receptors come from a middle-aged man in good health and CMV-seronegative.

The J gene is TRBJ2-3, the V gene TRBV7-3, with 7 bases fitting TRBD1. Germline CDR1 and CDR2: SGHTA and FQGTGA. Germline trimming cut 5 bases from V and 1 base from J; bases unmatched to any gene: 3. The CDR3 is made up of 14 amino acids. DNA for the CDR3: TGTGCCAGCAGCGGCACAGGGGGCACAGATACGCAGTATTTT. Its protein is CASSGTGGTDTQYF.

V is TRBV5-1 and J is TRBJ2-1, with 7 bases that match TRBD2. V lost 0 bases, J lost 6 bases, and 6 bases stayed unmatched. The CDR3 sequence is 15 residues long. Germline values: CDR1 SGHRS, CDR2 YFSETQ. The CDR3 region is CASSLGAGVSNEQFF. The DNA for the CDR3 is TGCGCCAGCAGCTTGGGGGCGGGAGTCAGCAATGAGCAGTTCTTC.

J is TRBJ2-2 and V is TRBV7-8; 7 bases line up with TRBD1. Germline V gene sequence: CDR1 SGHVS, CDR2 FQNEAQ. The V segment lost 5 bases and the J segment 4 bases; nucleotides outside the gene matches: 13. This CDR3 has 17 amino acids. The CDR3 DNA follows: TGTGCCAGCAGCAAGCTTACAGGGGCCGTCTCCACCGGGGAGCTGTTTTTT. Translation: CASSKLTGAVSTGELFF.

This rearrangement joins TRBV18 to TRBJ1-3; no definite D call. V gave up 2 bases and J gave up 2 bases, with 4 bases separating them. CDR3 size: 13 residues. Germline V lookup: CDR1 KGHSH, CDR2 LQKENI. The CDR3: CASSPTAGNTIYF. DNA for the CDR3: TGTGCCAGCTCACCAACAGCTGGAAACACCATATATTTT. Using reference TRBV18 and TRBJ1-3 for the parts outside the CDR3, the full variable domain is NAGVMQNPRHLVRRRGQEARLRCSPMKGHSHVYWYRQLPEEGLKFMVYLQKENIIDESGMPKERFSAEFPKEGPSILRIQQVVRGDSAAYFCASSPTAGNTIYFGEGSWLTVV.

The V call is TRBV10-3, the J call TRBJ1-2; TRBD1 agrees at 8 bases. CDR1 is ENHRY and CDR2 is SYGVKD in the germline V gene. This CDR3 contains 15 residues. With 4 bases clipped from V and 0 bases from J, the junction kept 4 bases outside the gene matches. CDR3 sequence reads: CAISGRTGSNYGYTF. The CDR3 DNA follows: TGTGCCATCAGTGGAAGGACAGGGTCTAACTATGGCTACACCTTC.

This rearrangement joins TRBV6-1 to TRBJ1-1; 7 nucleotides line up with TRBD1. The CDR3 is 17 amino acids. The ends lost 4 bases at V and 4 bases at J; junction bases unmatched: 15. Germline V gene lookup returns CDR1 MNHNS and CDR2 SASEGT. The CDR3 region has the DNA TGTGCCAGCAGTGTCGGGACAGTTTTTCAATCGAGCACTGAAGCTTTCTTT. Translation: CASSVGTVFQSSTEAFF.

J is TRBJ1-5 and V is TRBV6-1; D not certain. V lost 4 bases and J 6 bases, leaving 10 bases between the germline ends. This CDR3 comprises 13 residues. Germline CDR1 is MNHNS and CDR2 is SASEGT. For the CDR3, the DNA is TGTGCCAGCAGTGGACAAATGGGTCAGCCCCAGCATTTT. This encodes CASSGQMGQPQHF.

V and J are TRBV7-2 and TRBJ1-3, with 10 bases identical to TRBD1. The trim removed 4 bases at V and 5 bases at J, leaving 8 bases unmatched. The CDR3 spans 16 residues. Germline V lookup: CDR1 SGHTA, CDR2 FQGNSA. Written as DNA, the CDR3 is TGTGCCAGCAGCTCGGTCCCGGGACAGGGGAGAAACACCATATATTTT. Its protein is CASSSVPGQGRNTIYF.

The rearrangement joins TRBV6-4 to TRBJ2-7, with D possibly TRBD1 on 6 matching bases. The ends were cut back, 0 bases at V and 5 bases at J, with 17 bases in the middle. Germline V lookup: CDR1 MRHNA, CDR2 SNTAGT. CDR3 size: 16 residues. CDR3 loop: CASSDSKPHREHEQYV. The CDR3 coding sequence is TGTGCCAGCAGTGACTCGAAACCCCACAGGGAACACGAGCAGTACGTC.

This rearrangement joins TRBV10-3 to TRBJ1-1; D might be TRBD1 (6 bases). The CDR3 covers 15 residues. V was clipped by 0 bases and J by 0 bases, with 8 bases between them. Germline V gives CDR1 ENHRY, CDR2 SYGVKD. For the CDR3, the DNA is TGTGCCATCAGTGAGTCTCCAGGGGTGAACACTGAAGCTTTCTTT. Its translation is CAISESPGVNTEAFF.

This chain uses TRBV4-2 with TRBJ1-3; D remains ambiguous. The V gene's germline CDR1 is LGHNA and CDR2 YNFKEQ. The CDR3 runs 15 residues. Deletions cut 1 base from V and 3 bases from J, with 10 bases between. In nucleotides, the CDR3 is TGTGCCAGCAGCCAAGGCGATGCGGGTGGAAACACCATATATTTT. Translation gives CASSQGDAGGNTIYF.

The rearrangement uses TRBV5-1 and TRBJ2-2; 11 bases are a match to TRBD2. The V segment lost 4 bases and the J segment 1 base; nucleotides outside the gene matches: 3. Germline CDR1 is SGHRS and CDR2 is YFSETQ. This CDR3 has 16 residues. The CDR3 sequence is CASSPGLAGNTGELFF. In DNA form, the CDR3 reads TGCGCCAGCAGCCCTGGACTAGCGGGGAACACCGGGGAGCTGTTTTTT.

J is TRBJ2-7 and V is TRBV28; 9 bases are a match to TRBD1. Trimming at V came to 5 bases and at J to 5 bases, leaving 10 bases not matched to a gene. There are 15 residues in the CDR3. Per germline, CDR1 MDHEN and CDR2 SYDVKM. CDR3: CASSIAGTGPHEQYF. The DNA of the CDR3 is TGTGCCAGCAGTATCGCCGGGACAGGGCCCCACGAGCAGTACTTC.

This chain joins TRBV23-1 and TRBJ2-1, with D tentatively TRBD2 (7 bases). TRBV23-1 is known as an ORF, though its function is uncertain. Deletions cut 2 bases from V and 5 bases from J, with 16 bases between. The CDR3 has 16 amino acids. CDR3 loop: CASSQKGGGPHNEQFF. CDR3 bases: TGCGCCAGCAGTCAAAAAGGGGGAGGGCCCCACAATGAGCAGTTCTTC.

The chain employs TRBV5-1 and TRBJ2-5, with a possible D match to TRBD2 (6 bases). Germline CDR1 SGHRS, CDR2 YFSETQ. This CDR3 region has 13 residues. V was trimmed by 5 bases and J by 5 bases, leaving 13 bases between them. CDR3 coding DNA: TGCGCCAGCAGGACTGGAAGCGGGGAGACCCAGTACTTC. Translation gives CASRTGSGETQYF.

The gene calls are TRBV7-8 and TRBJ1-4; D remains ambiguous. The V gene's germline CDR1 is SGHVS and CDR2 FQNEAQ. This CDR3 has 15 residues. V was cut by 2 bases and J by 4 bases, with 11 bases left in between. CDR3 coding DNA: TGTGCCAGCAGCTTATCATACAGTAATAATGAAAAACTGTTTTTT. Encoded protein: CASSLSYSNNEKLFF. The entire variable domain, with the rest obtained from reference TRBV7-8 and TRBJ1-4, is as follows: GAGVSQSPRYKVAKRGQDVALRCDPISGHVSLFWYQQALGQGPEFLTYFQNEAQLDKSGLPSDRFFAERPEGSVSTLKIQRTQQEDSAVYLCASSLSYSNNEKLFFGSGTQLSVL.

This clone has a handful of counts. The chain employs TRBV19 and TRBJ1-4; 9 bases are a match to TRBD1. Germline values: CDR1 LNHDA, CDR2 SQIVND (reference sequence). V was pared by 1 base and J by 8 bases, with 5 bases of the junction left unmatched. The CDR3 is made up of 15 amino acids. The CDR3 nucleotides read TGTGCCAGTAGTATAGCGGGGACAGGGTACGAAAAACTGTTTTTT. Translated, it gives CASSIAGTGYEKLFF. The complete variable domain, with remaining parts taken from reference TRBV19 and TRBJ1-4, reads DGGITQSPKYLFRKEGQNVTLSCEQNLNHDAMYWYRQDPGQGLRLIYYSQIVNDFQKGDIAEGYSVSREKKESFPLTVTSAQKNPTAFYLCASSIAGTGYEKLFFGSGTQLSVL.

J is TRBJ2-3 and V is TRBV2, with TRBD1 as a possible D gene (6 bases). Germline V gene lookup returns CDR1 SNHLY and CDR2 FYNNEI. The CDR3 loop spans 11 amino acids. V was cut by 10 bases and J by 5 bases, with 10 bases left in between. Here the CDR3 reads CATLQGDTQYF. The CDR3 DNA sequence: TGTGCCACCCTACAGGGAGATACGCAGTATTTT.

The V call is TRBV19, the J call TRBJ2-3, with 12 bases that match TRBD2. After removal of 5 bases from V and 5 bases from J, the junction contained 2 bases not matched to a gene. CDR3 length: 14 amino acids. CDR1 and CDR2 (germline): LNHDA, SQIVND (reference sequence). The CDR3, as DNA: TGTGCCAGTAGTGGACTAGCGGGAAGAGATACGCAGTATTTT. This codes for CASSGLAGRDTQYF.